Listed here is a single TCR beta chain. In germline, CDR1 is MNHNS, CDR2 SASEGT. The CDR3 spans 12 residues. V was clipped by 5 bases and J by 10 bases, with 14 bases between them. This specimen belongs to a study of cytomegalovirus exposure and HLA in healthy donors. Here immunoSEQ multiplex PCR was the method, and the copy in TCRdb shows in-frame clones only, minus some. Of fewer than 250,000 clones in the sample, 87% were seen once. The sample comprised PBMCs. The receptor comes from a young woman in good health and CMV-seropositive. The rearrangement links TRBV6-1 to TRBJ1-2; weak D call: TRBD1 (6 bases). The CDR3 reads CASSTGFYSYTF. The CDR3 DNA follows: TGTGCCAGCAGTACAGGGTTCTATTCCTACACCTTC.